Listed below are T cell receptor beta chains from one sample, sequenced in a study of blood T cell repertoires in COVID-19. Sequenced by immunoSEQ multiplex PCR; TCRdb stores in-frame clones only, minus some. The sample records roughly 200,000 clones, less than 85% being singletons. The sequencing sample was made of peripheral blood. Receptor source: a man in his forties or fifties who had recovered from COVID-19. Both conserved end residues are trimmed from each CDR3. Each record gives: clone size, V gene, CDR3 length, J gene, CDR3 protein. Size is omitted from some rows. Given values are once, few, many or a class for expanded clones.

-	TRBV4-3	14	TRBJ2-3	ASSQESLAGTDTQY
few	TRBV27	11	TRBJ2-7	ASSLTGTYEQY
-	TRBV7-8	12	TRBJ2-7	ASSTYGGTYEQY
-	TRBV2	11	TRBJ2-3	ASIRGTRDTQY
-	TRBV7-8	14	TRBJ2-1	ASSLTVQGLENEQF
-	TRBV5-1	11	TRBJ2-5	ASSLAGGETQY
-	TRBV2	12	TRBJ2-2	ASSGGPNTGELF
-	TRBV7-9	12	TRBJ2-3	ASSFETNTDTQY
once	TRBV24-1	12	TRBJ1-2	ATSDSGTPYGYT
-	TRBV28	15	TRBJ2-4	ASSFPQGARAKNIQY
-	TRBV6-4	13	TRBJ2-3	ASSKLAEGTDTQY
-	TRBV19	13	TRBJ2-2	ASSIRTSVAGELF
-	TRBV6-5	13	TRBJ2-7	ASSGQGRGPYEQY
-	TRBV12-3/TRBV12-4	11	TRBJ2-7	ASSARTGGEQY
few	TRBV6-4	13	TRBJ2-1	ASSDSTSWSNEQF
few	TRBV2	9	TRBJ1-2	ASSEGSSRT
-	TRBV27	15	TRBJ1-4	ASSLGQGRPSNEKLF
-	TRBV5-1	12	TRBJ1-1	ASSTRGRDTEAF
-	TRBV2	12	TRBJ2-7	ASGELAGGYEQY
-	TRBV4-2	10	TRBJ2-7	ASSQVEDEQY
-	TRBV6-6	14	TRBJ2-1	ASTPRSGRTLNEQF
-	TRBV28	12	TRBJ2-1	ASSAYTPNNEQF
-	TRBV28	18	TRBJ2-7	ASSLSGWGLAGVRDYEQY
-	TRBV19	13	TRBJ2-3	ASSIGLRVGDTQY
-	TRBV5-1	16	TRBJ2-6	ASSLGATVSSGANVLT
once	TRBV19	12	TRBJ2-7	ASSAPTGTYEQY
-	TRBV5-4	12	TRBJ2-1	ASSLLVGVGEQF
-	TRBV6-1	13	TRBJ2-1	ASSELGGVYNEQF
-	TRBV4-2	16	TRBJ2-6	ASSQGDRGGSGANVLT
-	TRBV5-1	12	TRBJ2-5	ASSLAGGGETQY
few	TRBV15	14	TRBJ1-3	ATSRDLTASGNTIY